This TCR beta chain was sequenced in a study of prognosis after radiotherapy for stage I lung cancer. For the study at large: Patients (approximately 12 men, five or six women) were aged roughly 50 to 84, median about 70 years. Study results and caveats: There were reportedly differences in TRBV and TRBJ gene usage between patients with and without metastases. Following stereotactic body radiation therapy, unique TCR clone counts fell, with a median of 10,088 versus 6,861.

The authors amplified TCR beta CDR3 from genomic DNA using two-round multiplex PCR. TRBV and TRBJ genes each had their own specific primers in first-round PCR. TCRdb re-called the multiplex PCR reads through MiXCR, storing one row per CDR3 protein. The table includes fewer than 35,000 distinct CDR3 sequences, roughly 31% detected once. Assessment by CT and PET/CT found all patients node-negative, and none had prior chemotherapy, radiotherapy or other malignancies. This CDR3 contains 14 residues. Germline loops: CDR1 DFQATT, CDR2 SNEGSKA (reference sequence). A note on this clonotype: The antigen remains undetermined.

The chain is built from TRBV20-1 and TRBJ2-1; no reliable D call. This TCR came from a donor aged 50 or older with non-small cell lung cancer. Material: PBMCs, obtained before or after stereotactic body radiation therapy (not recorded which). Written as DNA, the CDR3 is TGCAGCGCTCCCCCCGTGAGCCCCTACAATGAGCAGTTCTTC. It specifies CSAPPVSPYNEQFF.